Below, 23 T cell receptor beta chains from the same sample are listed, as sequenced in a study of identifying expanded T cells in peripheral blood. Sequenced by immunoSEQ multiplex PCR; TCRdb stores in-frame clones only, minus some. The sample has 75,000 to 100,000 clones; 89% are singletons. The sample taken for sequencing was blood. Receptor source: a person aged 18 to 70 in good health.

The J gene is TRBJ2-5, the V gene TRBV5-4; TRBD2 agrees at 7 bases. The CDR3 totals 15 residues. In germline, CDR1 is SGHNT, CDR2 YYREEE (reference sequence). Unmatched junction bases numbered 17, after V lost 10 bases and J lost 5 bases. CDR3 sequence (DNA): TGTGCCGGATCCGGAGACATAGGAGCGGGGGAGACCCAGTACTTC. Translating gives CAGSGDIGAGETQYF.

The chain links TRBV19 to TRBJ2-1; TRBD2 matches at 7 bases. V dropped 2 bases and J dropped 7; count of bases not matched to a gene: 5. The CDR3 loop spans 14 amino acids. Germline CDR1 is LNHDA and CDR2 is SQIVND (reference sequence). The CDR3 is CASSIQRGNNEQFF. The CDR3 region has the DNA TGTGCCAGTAGTATACAGCGGGGAAATAATGAGCAGTTCTTC.

This clone was counted a single time. The CDR3 is CAWSRREGPGETQYF. The CDR3 DNA sequence: TGTGCCTGGAGTAGGCGCGAGGGTCCAGGAGAGACCCAGTACTTC. The V and J genes are TRBV30 and TRBJ2-5; D perhaps matches TRBD2 (5 bases). The CDR3 has 15 amino acids. Trimming shortened V by 2 bases and J by 4 bases, and 17 bases separated the two germline ends. Per germline, CDR1 GTSNPN and CDR2 SVGIG (reference sequence). The full variable domain, completed using reference TRBV30 and TRBJ2-5, is SQTIHQWPATLVQPVGSPLSLECTVEGTSNPNLYWYRQAAGRGLQLLFYSVGIGQISSEVPQNLSASRPQDRQFILSSKKLLLSDSGFYLCAWSRREGPGETQYFGPGTRLLVL.

This chain links TRBV7-9 with TRBJ2-1, with unresolved D. The CDR3 is 12 residues long. V was cut by 5 bases and J by 4 bases, with 6 bases left in between. Looked up from germline, CDR1 is SEHNR and CDR2 is FQNEAQ (reference sequence). The CDR3 DNA is TGTGCCAGCAGCCCGAGTTACAATGAGCAGTTCTTC. It is translated as CASSPSYNEQFF.

This chain uses TRBV28 with TRBJ2-2; D might be TRBD2 (6 bases). In germline, CDR1 is MDHEN, CDR2 SYDVKM. The CDR3 runs 13 residues. V was cut by 6 bases and J by 7 bases, with 12 bases left in between. CDR3 amino acids: CASRPRGLGELFF. For the CDR3, the DNA is TGTGCCAGCAGGCCGCGGGGCCTCGGGGAGCTGTTTTTT.

By share, this clone ranks as medium-sized (0.01 to 0.1%). The chain links TRBV27 to TRBJ1-5; D ambiguous. This CDR3 region has 13 residues. Trimming stripped 4 bases from V and 4 bases from J, with 8 bases between. The V gene's germline CDR1 is MNHEY and CDR2 SMNVEV (reference sequence). The CDR3 DNA sequence: TGTGCCAGCAGTTCCCGGGTGAATCAGCCCCAGCATTTT. Translation: CASSSRVNQPQHF.

The chain uses TRBV4-3 and TRBJ1-1; TRBD1 matches at 8 bases. The germline V gene encodes CDR1 LGHNA and CDR2 YSLEER. The CDR3 runs 16 residues. J gave up 5 bases and V 0 bases, and 8 bases lay outside the gene matches. In DNA, the CDR3 is TGCGCCAGCAGCCAAGACCACAGGGGGGCGAGGACTGAAGCTTTCTTT. Residues: CASSQDHRGARTEAFF.

This rearrangement joins TRBV11-2 to TRBJ2-7; 10 bases align to TRBD2. J gave up 3 bases and V 6 bases, and 8 bases lay outside the gene matches. Germline V gene data show CDR1 as SGHAT and CDR2 as FQNNGV. This CDR3 has 15 residues. The CDR3 DNA reads as TGTGCCAGCAGTTCTAGCGGGAGCGGGCTCTACGAGCAGTACTTC. It codes for CASSSSGSGLYEQYF.

This rearrangement joins TRBV27 to TRBJ1-1, with D possibly being TRBD1 (6 bases). The CDR3 length is 14 residues. Trimming shortened V by 3 bases and J by 5 bases, and 13 bases separated the two germline ends. CDR1 is MNHEY, CDR2 SMNVEV, per germline (reference sequence). In nucleotides, the CDR3 is TGTGCCAGCAGTTTCTCCGGGACAACGACTGAAGCTTTCTTT. It specifies CASSFSGTTTEAFF.

This chain connects TRBV11-2 to TRBJ2-1, with 9 bases fitting TRBD2. Trimming cost V 2 bases and J 6 bases; bases outside gene matches: 11. This CDR3 has 17 amino acids. Germline V gives CDR1 SGHAT, CDR2 FQNNGV. The CDR3 here is CASSLLRGTSKANEQFF. CDR3 nucleotides: TGTGCCAGCAGCTTATTGAGGGGGACTAGCAAGGCCAATGAGCAGTTCTTC.

V usage is TRBV5-6 and J usage is TRBJ2-1, with D perhaps TRBD1 or TRBD2 (6 bases each). Germline CDR1 and CDR2: SGHDT and YYEEEE. This CDR3 contains 13 residues. With 0 bases removed from V and 8 bases from J, the gap between germline ends came to 9 bases. DNA of the CDR3: TGTGCCAGCAGCTTGGTCGGGGGCGATGAGCAGTTCTTC. It is translated as CASSLVGGDEQFF.

The V and J genes are TRBV6-5 and TRBJ2-7, with 11 positions matching TRBD1. The CDR3 has 14 amino acids. The trim removed 5 bases at V and 5 bases at J, leaving 5 bases unmatched. Germline V gene sequence: CDR1 MNHEY, CDR2 SVGAGI. The CDR3 reads CASSTGQGVNEQYF. The DNA for the CDR3 is TGTGCCAGCAGTACGGGACAGGGGGTGAACGAGCAGTACTTC.

The rearrangement joins TRBV9 to TRBJ2-6; D not certain. CDR3 size: 17 residues. Germline CDR1 is SGDLS and CDR2 is YYNGEE. V lost 6 bases and J lost 0, with 16 bases in between. The CDR3 nucleotides are TGTGCCAGCAAGGTCAGGTCGGATCCCTCTGGGGCCAACGTCCTGACTTTC. Translated: CASKVRSDPSGANVLTF.

Turning to this clone: Mismatch with germline at one junction end may stem from a read error. The chain joins TRBV5-6 to TRBJ2-5; no clear D gene. Germline CDR1 reads SGHDT; CDR2 reads YYEEEE. There are 13 residues in the CDR3. CDR3 bases: TGTGCCAGCAGCTTGGAAGCCCAAGCGACCCAGTACTTC. The encoded protein is CASSLEAQATQYF.

The chain recombines TRBV7-8 with TRBJ2-5, with D maybe TRBD2 (6 bases). Trimming shortened V by 2 bases and J by 5 bases, and 15 bases separated the two germline ends. The CDR3 has 15 amino acids. In germline, CDR1 is SGHVS, CDR2 FQNEAQ. CDR3 nucleotides: TGTGCCAGCAGCTTAAGGGCTAGCGAGGGGGAGACCCAGTACTTC. Protein: CASSLRASEGETQYF.

The chain recombines TRBV30 with TRBJ2-3; D might be TRBD1 (6 bases). CDR1 is GTSNPN, CDR2 SVGIG, per germline (reference sequence). The CDR3 totals 13 residues. V was clipped by 7 bases and J by 5 bases, with 16 bases between them. CDR3 protein: CAYHRDVGDTQYF. The CDR3 bases are TGTGCCTACCACAGGGATGTTGGAGATACGCAGTATTTT.

The rearrangement joins TRBV28 to TRBJ2-4; possibly TRBD2 for D (6 bases). Germline V gene lookup returns CDR1 MDHEN and CDR2 SYDVKM. The V gene lost 5 bases and the J gene lost 2 bases, with 10 bases spanning the gap. This CDR3 region has 14 residues. CDR3 amino acids: CASSVGSTKNIQYF. The CDR3 nucleotides read TGTGCCAGCAGTGTCGGGAGTACCAAAAACATTCAGTACTTC.

The chain is built from TRBV5-6 and TRBJ1-5; 10 bases match TRBD1. This CDR3 comprises 15 residues. Germline V lookup: CDR1 SGHDT, CDR2 YYEEEE. V shed 0 bases, J shed 6 bases, and the junction held 3 bases outside the gene matches. CDR3 in amino acids: CASSLGGTGVQPQHF. CDR3 sequence (DNA): TGTGCCAGCAGCTTGGGAGGGACAGGGGTTCAGCCCCAGCATTTT. The complete variable domain, with remaining parts taken from reference TRBV5-6 and TRBJ1-5, reads DAGVTQSPTHLIKTRGQQVTLRCSPKSGHDTVSWYQQALGQGPQFIFQYYEEEERQRGNFPDRFSGHQFPNYSSELNVNALLLGDSALYLCASSLGGTGVQPQHFGDGTRLSIL.

CDR3 sequence (DNA): TGCAGCGTTGAAGGGGGCAGGGGCGGCGGCTACACCTTC. Its protein is CSVEGGRGGGYTF. The gene calls are TRBV29-1 and TRBJ1-2, with a weak D call TRBD1 (6 bases). CDR3 length equals 13 residues. From germline, CDR1 is SQVTM and CDR2 ANQGSEA. V was pared by 1 base and J by 8 bases, with 14 bases between.

The chain employs TRBV11-2 and TRBJ2-3; 8 bases fit TRBD2. The CDR3 runs 15 residues. V shed 0 bases and J 6 bases; nucleotides not matched to a gene: 5. CDR1 and CDR2 from the germline V gene are SGHAT and FQNNGV. CDR3: CASSLDGLAADTQYF. CDR3 nucleotide sequence: TGTGCCAGCAGCTTAGACGGACTAGCAGCCGATACGCAGTATTTT.

The chain employs TRBV28 and TRBJ2-1; 9 nucleotides agree with TRBD1. Germline V lookup: CDR1 MDHEN, CDR2 SYDVKM. CDR3 length: 15 residues. Germline trimming cut 10 bases from V and 7 bases from J; bases unmatched to any gene: 14. CDR3 in amino acids: CATLFRQGGENEQFF. CDR3 sequence (DNA): TGTGCCACCCTGTTCAGACAGGGGGGAGAGAATGAGCAGTTCTTC.

J is TRBJ2-3 and V is TRBV27, with D possibly TRBD1 on 5 matching bases. V was cut by 7 bases and J by 0 bases, with 14 bases left in between. The CDR3 runs 15 residues. CDR1 and CDR2 from the germline V gene are MNHEY and SMNVEV (reference sequence). Here the CDR3 reads CASNNIRASTDTQYF. The CDR3, as DNA: TGTGCCAGCAACAACATCAGGGCTAGCACAGATACGCAGTATTTT.

Comments on this clone: Because the CDR3's place on the DNA is in doubt, the DNA is left out and the CDR3 is given as listed by TCRdb. The chain combines TRBV25-1 with TRBJ1-3. The CDR3 totals 17 residues, both ends included. The germline V gene encodes CDR1 MGHDK and CDR2 SYGVNS. CDR3 region: CASSEFGPGRAGNTIYF.